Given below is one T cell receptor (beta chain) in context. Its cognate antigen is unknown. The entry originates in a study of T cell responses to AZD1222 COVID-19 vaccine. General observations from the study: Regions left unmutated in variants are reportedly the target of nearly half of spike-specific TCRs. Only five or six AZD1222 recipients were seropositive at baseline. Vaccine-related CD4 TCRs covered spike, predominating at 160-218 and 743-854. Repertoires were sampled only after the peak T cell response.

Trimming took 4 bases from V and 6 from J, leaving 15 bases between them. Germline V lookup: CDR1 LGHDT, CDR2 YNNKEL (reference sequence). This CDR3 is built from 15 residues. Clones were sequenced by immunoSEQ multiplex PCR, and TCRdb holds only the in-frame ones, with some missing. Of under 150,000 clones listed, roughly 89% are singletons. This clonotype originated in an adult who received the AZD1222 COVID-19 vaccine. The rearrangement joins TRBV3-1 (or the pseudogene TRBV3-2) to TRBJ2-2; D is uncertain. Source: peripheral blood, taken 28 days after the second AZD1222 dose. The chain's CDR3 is CASSRRLGIAGELFF. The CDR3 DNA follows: TGTGCCAGCAGCCGACGGTTAGGGATTGCCGGGGAGCTGTTTTTT.